The 23 T cell receptor beta chains given below trace back to one sample, sequenced in a study of blood T cell repertoires in COVID-19. The repertoire was sequenced with immunoSEQ multiplex PCR; TCRdb's copy has only in-frame clones and lacks some. The data contain over 100,000 clones, around 85% of them singletons. The sequencing sample was made of peripheral blood. The origin of the receptors is an elderly woman with active or convalescent COVID-19.

The sample holds a few counts of this clone. This sequence joins TRBV20-1 and TRBJ1-1; a possible D gene is TRBD1 (5 bases). Germline lookup yields CDR1 DFQATT and CDR2 SNEGSKA (reference sequence). This CDR3 is 11 amino acids long. CDR3 coding DNA: TGCAGGGTGACAGTGAACACTGAAGCTTTCTTT. This sequence encodes CRVTVNTEAFF.

V and J are TRBV28 and TRBJ2-4; no reliable D call. V lost 3 bases to trimming and J lost 0 bases, with 6 bases between them. CDR3 length: 14 residues. Germline values: CDR1 MDHEN, CDR2 SYDVKM. CDR3 residues: CASSLAVAKNIQYF. The CDR3 DNA reads as TGTGCCAGCAGTTTGGCAGTAGCCAAAAACATTCAGTACTTC.

The rearrangement uses TRBV28 and TRBJ2-1; 8 bases map to TRBD1. The CDR3 consists of 15 residues. Germline V gene sequence: CDR1 MDHEN, CDR2 SYDVKM. The V and J ends lost 6 bases and 2 bases, in that order; junction bases with no gene match: 6. As DNA, the CDR3 is TGTGCCAGCAGCCTACGGGACAGGCCCTACAATGAGCAGTTCTTC. It specifies CASSLRDRPYNEQFF.

The V call is TRBV28, the J call TRBJ1-2, with 8 bases aligning to TRBD1. This CDR3 has 13 residues. CDR1 and CDR2 (germline): MDHEN, SYDVKM. V dropped 11 bases and J dropped 8; count of bases not matched to a gene: 13. The CDR3: CAGGQVNSLGYTF. In DNA form, the CDR3 reads TGTGCCGGGGGACAGGTCAACAGTTTGGGCTACACCTTC.

V is TRBV9 and J is TRBJ2-3; D might be TRBD2 (5 bases). Trimming pared 0 bases from V and 8 bases from J, leaving 10 bases between. Germline loops: CDR1 SGDLS, CDR2 YYNGEE. This CDR3 comprises 13 residues. The CDR3 spells CASSVDAAGTQYF. The DNA for the CDR3 is TGTGCCAGCAGCGTAGACGCGGCGGGTACGCAGTATTTT.

V is TRBV9 and J is TRBJ2-1; perhaps TRBD2 as D (6 bases). Germline V gives CDR1 SGDLS, CDR2 YYNGEE. The CDR3 spans 16 residues. V dropped 4 bases and J dropped 3 bases, with 17 bases sitting between them. The CDR3 DNA sequence: TGTGCCAGCAGCCCCCAAGCGGGCACAGACTACAATGAGCAGTTCTTC. Translated, it gives CASSPQAGTDYNEQFF.

The V gene is TRBV7-9, the J gene TRBJ2-2; no definite D call. Germline CDR1 and CDR2: SEHNR and FQNEAQ (reference sequence). Trimming stripped 2 bases from V and 0 bases from J, with 10 bases between. The CDR3 totals 16 residues. The CDR3 is CASSLKSSPNTGELFF. The CDR3 DNA is TGTGCCAGCAGCTTAAAGAGTTCTCCGAACACCGGGGAGCTGTTTTTT.

The chain joins TRBV18 to TRBJ1-6; possibly TRBD1 for D (6 bases). The CDR3 loop spans 17 amino acids. Looked up from germline, CDR1 is KGHSH and CDR2 is LQKENI. Trimming stripped 3 bases from V and 7 bases from J, with 19 bases between. In DNA, the CDR3 is TGTGCCAGCTCACCTCCGAACCACAGGGAAGGAAATTCACCCCTCCACTTT. Amino acid sequence: CASSPPNHREGNSPLHF.

The chain is built from TRBV6-2 or TRBV6-3 and TRBJ1-5; 7 bases align to TRBD1. Trimming cost V 2 bases and J 7 bases; bases outside gene matches: 14. The CDR3 sequence is 17 residues long. Germline-derived CDR1 and CDR2 are MNHEY and SVGEGT. The CDR3 is CASSYPDRFQGGQPQHF. In DNA, the CDR3 is TGTGCCAGCAGTTACCCGGACAGGTTCCAAGGTGGACAGCCCCAGCATTTT.

The sample holds one count of this clone. V gene TRBV14 combines with J gene TRBJ1-6; no firm D call. This CDR3 is built from 14 residues. Germline CDR1 SGHDN, CDR2 FVKESK. Trimming removed 4 bases from V and 8 bases from J, with 12 bases in between. CDR3 nucleotide sequence: TGTGCCAGCAGCCGGAGGGCACCGGATTCACCCCTCCACTTT. It is translated as CASSRRAPDSPLHF.

The genes are TRBV30 and TRBJ2-5; D not certain. V gave up 4 bases and J gave up 5 bases, with 17 bases separating them. The germline V gene has CDR1 GTSNPN and CDR2 SVGIG (reference sequence). CDR3 size: 14 residues. The CDR3 coding sequence is TGTGCCTGGACCCGCGGCGGTTTCTGGGAGACCCAGTACTTC. Translating gives CAWTRGGFWETQYF.

The chain uses TRBV27 and TRBJ1-4, with 9 bases matching TRBD1. J was trimmed by 7 bases and V by 1 base; bases with no gene match: 7. The CDR3 covers 16 residues. CDR1 and CDR2 (germline): MNHEY, SMNVEV (reference sequence). The CDR3 bases are TGTGCCAGCAGTTTATATTCCGGGACAGGGTTTGAAAAACTGTTTTTT. Its protein is CASSLYSGTGFEKLFF. The variable domain in full, completed from reference TRBV27 and TRBJ1-4, reads EAQVTQNPRYLITVTGKKLTVTCSQNMNHEYMSWYRQDPGLGLRQIYYSMNVEVTDKGDVPEGYKVSRKEKRNFPLILESPSPNQTSLYFCASSLYSGTGFEKLFFGSGTQLSVL.

CDR3 in amino acids: CSASYARDITEAFF. The CDR3 DNA sequence: TGCAGTGCTAGTTACGCCCGGGATATCACTGAAGCTTTCTTT. This chain links TRBV20-1 with TRBJ1-1; D gene unclear. The length of the CDR3 is 14 residues. V was clipped by 3 bases and J by 4 bases, with 15 bases between them. Per germline, CDR1 DFQATT and CDR2 SNEGSKA (reference sequence).

This chain's CDR3 is CASRGGGTSSNNEQFF. The CDR3 DNA follows: TGTGCCAGCAGAGGGGGGGGGACTAGCAGTAACAATGAGCAGTTCTTC. The chain couples TRBV28 to TRBJ2-1; 9 bases agree with TRBD2. Looked up from germline, CDR1 is MDHEN and CDR2 is SYDVKM. The trim removed 6 bases at V and 5 bases at J, leaving 11 bases unmatched. This CDR3 contains 16 residues.

This clone has just one count. The chain links TRBV11-2 to TRBJ2-1, with a weak D call TRBD1 (6 bases). Per germline, CDR1 SGHAT and CDR2 FQNNGV. The V gene lost 1 base and the J gene lost 9 bases, with 10 bases spanning the gap. The CDR3 covers 13 residues. CDR3 in DNA: TGTGCCAGCAGCTTAGGGGCAGGGGTTGAGCAGTTCTTC. Protein product: CASSLGAGVEQFF.

This clone occurred a few times. The chain joins TRBV2 to TRBJ2-1; 13 nucleotides align to TRBD2. This CDR3 contains 15 residues. The germline V gene has CDR1 SNHLY and CDR2 FYNNEI. Trimming removed 3 bases from V and 4 bases from J; junction bases left unmatched: 0. This chain's CDR3 is CASSEGLAGYNEQFF. The CDR3 nucleotides read TGTGCCAGCAGTGAGGGACTAGCGGGATACAATGAGCAGTTCTTC.

This clone was counted once. The chain links TRBV24-1 to TRBJ2-5; a possible D gene is TRBD1 (5 bases). Trimming removed 4 bases at V and 5 bases at J, with 10 bases between. CDR1 and CDR2 (germline): KGHDR, SFDVKD. The CDR3 runs 13 residues. CDR3 coding DNA: TGTGCCACCAGTGAAGGGGTTCACGAGACCCAGTACTTC. Translated, it gives CATSEGVHETQYF.

The rearrangement joins TRBV18 to TRBJ1-3, with 8 bases identical to TRBD1. There are 17 residues in the CDR3. CDR1 is KGHSH and CDR2 is LQKENI in the germline V gene. V lost 0 bases, J lost 2 bases, and 6 bases stayed unmatched. CDR3 DNA sequence: TGTGCCAGCTCACCACCGGACAGGGCACTGACTGGAAACACCATATATTTT. Residues: CASSPPDRALTGNTIYF.

This clone was detected only a few times. J is TRBJ2-5 and V is TRBV18, with no clear D. Trimming took off 2 bases at V and 2 bases at J, with 6 bases between the two ends. The CDR3 is 13 amino acids. CDR1 and CDR2 from the germline V gene are KGHSH and LQKENI. CDR3 DNA sequence: TGTGCCAGCTCACCAGCGTTACAAGAGACCCAGTACTTC. This gives the protein CASSPALQETQYF.

This chain uses TRBV19 with TRBJ1-1; 7 bases match TRBD1. Per the germline V gene, CDR1 is LNHDA and CDR2 is SQIVND (reference sequence). The CDR3 runs 14 residues. Germline trimming cut 7 bases from V and 1 base from J; bases unmatched to any gene: 6. In nucleotides, the CDR3 is TGTGCCAGTAAAAACAGGGGTCAGAACACTGAAGCTTTCTTT. This encodes CASKNRGQNTEAFF.

The chain has TRBV15 and TRBJ1-1; D is unresolved. The germline V gene encodes CDR1 LNHNV and CDR2 YYDKDF (reference sequence). CDR3 length equals 14 residues. The V and J ends lost 5 bases and 2 bases respectively, with 12 bases between them. The CDR3 sequence: CATSPMRDNTEAFF. The CDR3 coding sequence is TGTGCCACCAGCCCAATGAGGGATAACACTGAAGCTTTCTTT.

This clone was seen a few times. The rearrangement links TRBV4-1 to TRBJ2-1; D may be TRBD2 (6 bases). V was pared by 2 bases and J by 8 bases, with 19 bases between. The germline gives CDR1 MGHRA, CDR2 YSYEKL. There are 16 residues in the CDR3. The CDR3 DNA reads TGCGCCAGCAGCCAACTTCGACTAGTGGAAGGGGATGAGCAGTTCTTC. Its translation is CASSQLRLVEGDEQFF.

This chain links TRBV6-6 with TRBJ2-2; TRBD2 might be the D (6 bases). CDR1 is MNHNY, CDR2 SVGAGI, per germline (reference sequence). CDR3 length: 15 residues. Trimming cost V 2 bases and J 5 bases, with 12 bases left between them. This chain's CDR3 is CASSYAARGTGELFF. CDR3 coding DNA: TGTGCCAGCAGTTACGCTGCCCGGGGGACCGGGGAGCTGTTTTTT.